Listed below are T cell receptor beta chains from one sample, sequenced in a study of T-cell reconstitution after alpha-beta-depleted transplantation in children. MiXCR, run by TCRdb on the PCR reads, gives a single entry per CDR3 protein. The sample has 84,000 or so distinct CDR3 sequences; roughly 15% are singletons. The input for sequencing was PBMCs, mostly from graft donor cells, taken 180 days after TCRalphabeta/CD19-depleted stem cell transplant. These receptor sequences come from a male patient aged 2 to 10 who had a stem cell transplant for acute lymphoblastic leukemia, so the T cells may come from the graft donor. Each CDR3 is given with its conserved first and last residue. The D gene is left open where the match is weak. Clone size is given for some rows only: seen once, a few or many times, or a class if the clone is expanded.

D,size,J,V,CDR3,DNA
.,.,TRBJ2-3,TRBV20-1,CSARDLWPVTDTQYF,TGCAGTGCTAGAGATCTTTGGCCAGTCACAGATACGCAGTATTTT
.,few,TRBJ1-4,TRBV12-3/TRBV12-4,CASSSRGLGDEKLFF,TGTGCCAGCAGTTCCCGGGGGTTGGGGGATGAAAAACTGTTTTTT
TRBD1,.,TRBJ2-3,TRBV10-3,CAITPGQFYSTDTQYF,TGTGCCATCACTCCGGGACAGTTCTACTCCACAGATACGCAGTATTTT
TRBD1,.,TRBJ1-2,TRBV20-1,CSTHRGSYGYTF,TGCAGTACTCACAGGGGTTCCTATGGCTACACCTTC
.,.,TRBJ2-1,TRBV5-1,CASSSNQPGPVFYFNEQFF,TGCGCCAGCAGCTCGAACCAACCCGGGCCAGTTTTTTATTTCAATGAGCAGTTCTTC
TRBD1,.,TRBJ1-5,TRBV18,CASSPPGQFNQPQHF,TGTGCCAGCTCACCACCGGGACAGTTCAATCAGCCCCAGCATTTT
.,.,TRBJ1-1,TRBV6-2/TRBV6-3,CASSSVREPPGEAFF,TGTGCCAGCAGTTCCGTCCGGGAACCCCCGGGTGAAGCTTTCTTT
.,.,TRBJ2-2,TRBV20-1,CSASIPGTGELFF,TGCAGTGCTTCTATCCCGGGGACCGGGGAGCTGTTTTTT
.,.,TRBJ2-7,TRBV11-3,CASSLTERLYSYEQYF,TGTGCCAGCAGCTTGACCGAAAGGTTGTACTCCTACGAGCAGTACTTC
TRBD2,few,TRBJ2-3,TRBV7-2,CASRAGVGTDTQYF,TGTGCCAGTCGAGCGGGGGTGGGCACAGATACGCAGTATTTT
.,.,TRBJ2-3,TRBV29-1,CSVDGWASEGSTDTQYF,TGCAGCGTTGATGGGTGGGCTAGCGAAGGATCCACAGATACGCAGTATTTT
TRBD1,few,TRBJ1-4,TRBV20-1,CSAGGGQGSTNEKLFF,TGCAGTGCTGGAGGGGGACAGGGGTCTACTAATGAAAAACTGTTTTTT
.,few,TRBJ1-2,TRBV7-6,CASSPGQSSSGYTF,TGTGCCAGCAGCCCGGGCCAATCTTCTAGCGGCTACACCTTC